This TCR beta chain is drawn from a study of blood T cell repertoires in COVID-19. Study in general: T cells, B-cell-depleted T cells, or PBMCs provided the cDNA or gDNA that served as material.

Germline values: CDR1 SGHTA, CDR2 FQGNSA. The length of the CDR3 is 17 residues. Under the authors' procedure: By means of reference gene primer amplification, nucleated cell counts were estimated. Clones were sequenced by immunoSEQ multiplex PCR, and TCRdb holds only the in-frame ones, with some missing. V and J calls plus clone size are reproduced from that table; the DNA served to infer D and trimming. Of a few hundred thousand clones in the sample, roughly 85% were seen once. Note on this clone: A junction end diverges from the germline sequence, so it may reflect a read error.

The sample was peripheral blood. The receptor comes from a woman under 40 with active or convalescent COVID-19. This chain links TRBV7-2 with TRBJ2-3; TRBD2 matches 7 bases. CDR3 in DNA: TGTGCCAGCAGCTTAGTAACTCCGGGACTAAGCACTGATACGCAGTATTTT. Its translation is CASSLVTPGLSTDTQYF. The whole variable domain, filled in from reference TRBV7-2 and TRBJ2-3, reads GAGVSQSPSNKVTEKGKDVELRCDPISGHTALYWYRQSLGQGLEFLIYFQGNSAPDKSGLPSDRFSAERTGGSVSTLTIQRTQQEDSAVYLCASSLVTPGLSTDTQYFGPGTRLTVL.